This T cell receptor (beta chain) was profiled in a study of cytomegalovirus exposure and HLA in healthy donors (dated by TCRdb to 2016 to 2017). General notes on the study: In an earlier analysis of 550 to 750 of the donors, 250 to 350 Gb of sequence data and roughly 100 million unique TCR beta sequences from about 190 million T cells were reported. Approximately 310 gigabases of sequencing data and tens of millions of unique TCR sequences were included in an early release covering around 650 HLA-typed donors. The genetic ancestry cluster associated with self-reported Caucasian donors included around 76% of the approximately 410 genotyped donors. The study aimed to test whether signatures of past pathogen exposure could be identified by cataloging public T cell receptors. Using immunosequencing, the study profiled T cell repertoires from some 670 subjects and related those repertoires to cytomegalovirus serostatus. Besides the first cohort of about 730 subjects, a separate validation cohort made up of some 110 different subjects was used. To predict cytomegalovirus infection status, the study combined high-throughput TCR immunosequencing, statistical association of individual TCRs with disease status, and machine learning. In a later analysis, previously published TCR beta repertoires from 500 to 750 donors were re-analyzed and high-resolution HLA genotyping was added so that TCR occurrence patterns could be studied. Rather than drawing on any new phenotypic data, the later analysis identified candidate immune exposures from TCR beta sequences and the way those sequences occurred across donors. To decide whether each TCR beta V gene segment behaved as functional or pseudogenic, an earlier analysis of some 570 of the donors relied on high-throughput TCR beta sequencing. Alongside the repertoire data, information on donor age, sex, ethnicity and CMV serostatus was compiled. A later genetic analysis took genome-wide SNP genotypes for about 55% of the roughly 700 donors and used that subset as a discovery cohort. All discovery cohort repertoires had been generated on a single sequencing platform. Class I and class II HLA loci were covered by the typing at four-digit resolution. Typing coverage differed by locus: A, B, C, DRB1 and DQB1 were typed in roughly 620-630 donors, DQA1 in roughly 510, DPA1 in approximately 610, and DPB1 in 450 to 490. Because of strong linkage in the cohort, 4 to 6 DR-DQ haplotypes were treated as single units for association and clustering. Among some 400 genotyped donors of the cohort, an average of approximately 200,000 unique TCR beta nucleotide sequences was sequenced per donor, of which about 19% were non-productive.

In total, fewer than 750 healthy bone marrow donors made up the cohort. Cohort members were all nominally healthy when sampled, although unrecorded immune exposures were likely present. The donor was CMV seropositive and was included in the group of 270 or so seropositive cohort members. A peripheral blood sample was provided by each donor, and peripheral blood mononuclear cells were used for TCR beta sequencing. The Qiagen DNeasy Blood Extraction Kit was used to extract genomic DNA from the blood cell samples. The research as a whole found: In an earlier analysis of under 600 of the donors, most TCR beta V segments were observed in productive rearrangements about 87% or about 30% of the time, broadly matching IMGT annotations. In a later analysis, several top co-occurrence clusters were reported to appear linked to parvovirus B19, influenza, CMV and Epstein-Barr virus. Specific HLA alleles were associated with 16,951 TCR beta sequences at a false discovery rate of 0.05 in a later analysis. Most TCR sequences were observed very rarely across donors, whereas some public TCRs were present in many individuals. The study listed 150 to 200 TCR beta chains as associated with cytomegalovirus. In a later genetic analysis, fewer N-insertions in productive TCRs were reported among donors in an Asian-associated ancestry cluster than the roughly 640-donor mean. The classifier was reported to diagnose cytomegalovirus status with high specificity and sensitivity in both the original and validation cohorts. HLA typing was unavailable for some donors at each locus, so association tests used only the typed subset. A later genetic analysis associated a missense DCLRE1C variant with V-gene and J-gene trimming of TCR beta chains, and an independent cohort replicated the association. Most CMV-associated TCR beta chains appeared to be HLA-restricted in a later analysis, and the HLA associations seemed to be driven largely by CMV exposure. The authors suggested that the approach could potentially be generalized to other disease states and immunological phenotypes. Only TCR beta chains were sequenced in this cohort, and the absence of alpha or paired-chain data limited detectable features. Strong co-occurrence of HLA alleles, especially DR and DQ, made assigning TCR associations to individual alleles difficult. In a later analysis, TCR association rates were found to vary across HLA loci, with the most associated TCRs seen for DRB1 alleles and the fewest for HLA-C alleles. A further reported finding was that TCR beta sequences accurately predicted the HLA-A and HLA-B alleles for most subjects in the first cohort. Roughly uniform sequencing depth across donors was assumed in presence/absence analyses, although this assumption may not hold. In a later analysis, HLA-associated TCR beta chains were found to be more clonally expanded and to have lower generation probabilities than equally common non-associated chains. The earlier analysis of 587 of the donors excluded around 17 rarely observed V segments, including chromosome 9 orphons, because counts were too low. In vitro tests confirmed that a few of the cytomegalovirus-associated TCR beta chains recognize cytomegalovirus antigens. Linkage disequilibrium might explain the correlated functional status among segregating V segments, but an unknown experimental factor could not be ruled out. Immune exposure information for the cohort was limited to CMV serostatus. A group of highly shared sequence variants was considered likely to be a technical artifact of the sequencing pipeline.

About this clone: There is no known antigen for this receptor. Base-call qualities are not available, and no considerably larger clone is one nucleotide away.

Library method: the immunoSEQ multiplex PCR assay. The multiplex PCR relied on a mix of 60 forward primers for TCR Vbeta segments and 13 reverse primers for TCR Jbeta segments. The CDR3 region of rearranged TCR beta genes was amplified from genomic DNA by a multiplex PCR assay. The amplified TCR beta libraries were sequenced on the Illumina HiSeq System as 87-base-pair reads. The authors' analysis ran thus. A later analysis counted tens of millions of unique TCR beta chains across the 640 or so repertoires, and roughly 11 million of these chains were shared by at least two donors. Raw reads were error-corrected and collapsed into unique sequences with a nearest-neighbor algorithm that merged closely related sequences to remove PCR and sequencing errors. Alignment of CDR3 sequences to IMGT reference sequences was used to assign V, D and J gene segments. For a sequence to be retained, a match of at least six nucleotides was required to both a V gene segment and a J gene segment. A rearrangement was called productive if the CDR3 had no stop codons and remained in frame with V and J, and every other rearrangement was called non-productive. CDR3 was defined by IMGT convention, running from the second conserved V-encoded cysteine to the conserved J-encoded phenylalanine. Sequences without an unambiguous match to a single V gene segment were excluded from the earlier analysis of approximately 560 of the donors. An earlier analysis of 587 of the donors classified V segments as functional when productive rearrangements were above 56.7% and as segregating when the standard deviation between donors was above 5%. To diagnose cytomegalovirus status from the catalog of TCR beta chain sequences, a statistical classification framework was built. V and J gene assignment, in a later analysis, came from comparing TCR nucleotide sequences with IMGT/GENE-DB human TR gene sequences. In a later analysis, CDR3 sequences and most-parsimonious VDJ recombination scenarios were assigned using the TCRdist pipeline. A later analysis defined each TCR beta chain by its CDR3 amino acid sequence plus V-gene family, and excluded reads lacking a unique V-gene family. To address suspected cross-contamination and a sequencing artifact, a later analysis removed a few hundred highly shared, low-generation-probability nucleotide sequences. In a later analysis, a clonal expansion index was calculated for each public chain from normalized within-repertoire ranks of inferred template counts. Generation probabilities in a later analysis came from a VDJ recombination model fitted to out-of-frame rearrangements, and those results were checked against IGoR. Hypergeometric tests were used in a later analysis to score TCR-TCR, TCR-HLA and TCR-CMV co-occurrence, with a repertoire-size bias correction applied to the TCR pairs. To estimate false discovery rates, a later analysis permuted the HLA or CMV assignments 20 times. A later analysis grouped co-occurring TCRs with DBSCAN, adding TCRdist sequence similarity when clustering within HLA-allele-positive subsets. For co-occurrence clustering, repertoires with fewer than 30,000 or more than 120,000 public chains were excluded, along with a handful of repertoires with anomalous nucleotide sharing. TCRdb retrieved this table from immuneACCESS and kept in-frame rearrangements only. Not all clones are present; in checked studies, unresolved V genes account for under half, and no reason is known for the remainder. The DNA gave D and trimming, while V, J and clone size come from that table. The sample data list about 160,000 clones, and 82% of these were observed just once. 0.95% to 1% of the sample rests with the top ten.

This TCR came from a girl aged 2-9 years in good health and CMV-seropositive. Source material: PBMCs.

The sequenced DNA is TGCGCCAGCAGCAGCAGACCCGGGACTAGCGGGATAGGCAAACGGGCAGATACGCAGTATTTT. It translates to CASSSRPGTSGIGKRADTQYF. The rearrangement joined TRBV5-1 to TRBJ2-3; 13 bases in between match TRBD2. The CDR3, cysteine through phenylalanine, is 21 amino acids long. Left in the record is the CDR3 DNA by itself, 63 bases read in frame from the first base. V has 4 bases trimmed and J has 4 bases trimmed; junction bases matching no gene number 21. In the germline V gene, CDR1 corresponds to SGHRS and CDR2 to YFSETQ.